The 20 T cell receptor beta chains reported below all come from one sample, sequenced in a study of cytotoxic CD8 clonotypes in ibrutinib-treated CLL. Profiling relied on immunoSEQ multiplex PCR, and the TCRdb table lists in-frame clones only, not all of them. Of 200,000 or so clones in the sample, 60% to 80% were seen once. Sequenced material: PBMCs, taken after 12 months of ibrutinib treatment. These receptors originate from a human donor with chronic lymphocytic leukemia.

The chain has TRBV30 and TRBJ1-5; TRBD1 agrees at 10 bases. The CDR3 extends over 16 amino acids. Germline CDR1 reads GTSNPN; CDR2 reads SVGIG (reference sequence). The V and J ends lost 2 bases and 3 bases, in that order; junction bases with no gene match: 7. DNA of the CDR3: TGTGCCTGGAGTCCGGGACAGGGGATCTCCAATCAGCCCCAGCATTTT. It codes for CAWSPGQGISNQPQHF.

The CDR3 nucleotides are TGTGCCAGCAACCTTGGACAGTCCGACGGCTACACCTTC. Protein sequence: CASNLGQSDGYTF. This chain joins TRBV6-1 and TRBJ1-2, with a tentative D call TRBD1 (6 bases). Germline CDR1 MNHNS, CDR2 SASEGT. V lost 7 bases, J lost 8 bases, and 17 bases lay in between. This CDR3 comprises 13 residues.

The rearrangement uses TRBV6-5 and TRBJ1-2; D gene unclear. From germline, CDR1 is MNHEY and CDR2 SVGAGI. The CDR3 length is 15 residues. The germline V and J ends were trimmed by 5 bases and 0 bases, with 13 bases remaining between them. This CDR3 reads CASSPAGRPNYGYTF. DNA for the CDR3: TGTGCCAGCAGTCCCGCGGGCAGACCTAACTATGGCTACACCTTC.

This chain connects TRBV7-2 to TRBJ2-2; TRBD2 aligns across 11 bases. Per the germline V gene, CDR1 is SGHTA and CDR2 is FQGNSA. J lost 3 bases, V lost 8 bases, and 2 bases had no gene match. This CDR3 contains 14 residues. The CDR3 sequence: CASLLAGDTGELFF. For the CDR3, the DNA is TGTGCCAGCTTACTAGCGGGAGACACCGGGGAGCTGTTTTTT.

The genes are TRBV10-3 and TRBJ1-5; D might be TRBD1 (5 bases). The CDR3 sequence is 15 residues long. Germline CDR1 reads ENHRY; CDR2 reads SYGVKD. The V end was cut by 3 bases, the J end by 4 bases, with 13 bases between. The DNA for the CDR3 is TGTGCCATCAGTGATTTAGGGGTGTTGAATCAGCCCCAGCATTTT. As protein: CAISDLGVLNQPQHF.

J is TRBJ1-6 and V is TRBV19; D not resolved. Trimming shortened V by 10 bases and J by 13 bases, and 17 bases separated the two germline ends. CDR1 and CDR2 from the germline V gene are LNHDA and SQIVND (reference sequence). The CDR3 covers 12 residues. CDR3 sequence (DNA): TGTGCCACTGGTCCTTTGATGGAGCCCCTCCACTTT. Encoded protein: CATGPLMEPLHF.

This clone was detected only a few times. The chain uses TRBV28 and TRBJ2-6; D unclear. The CDR3 is 15 amino acids. V was trimmed by 6 bases and J by 0 bases, leaving 9 bases between them. Germline V CDR1 and CDR2: MDHEN, SYDVKM. In DNA, the CDR3 is TGTGCCAGCAGCCGATCCCACTCTGGGGCCAACGTCCTGACTTTC. Its translation: CASSRSHSGANVLTF.

The V call is TRBV7-8, the J call TRBJ1-2; TRBD1 might be the D (5 bases). The CDR3 totals 16 residues. V lost 6 bases and J 4 bases, leaving 21 bases between the germline ends. Germline CDR1 reads SGHVS; CDR2 reads FQNEAQ. The CDR3 DNA reads TGTGCCAGCAGTTCTTCCGGGACGACGGCTCCCTATGGCTACACCTTC. Protein product: CASSSSGTTAPYGYTF.

The genes are TRBV19 and TRBJ2-3; 9 nucleotides match TRBD2. V lost 5 bases, J lost 4 bases, and 7 bases stayed unmatched. Looked up from germline, CDR1 is LNHDA and CDR2 is SQIVND (reference sequence). The CDR3 spans 15 residues. CDR3 in DNA: TGTGCCAGTAGTTTCCGCGGCGGGAGGGCAGATACGCAGTATTTT. It specifies CASSFRGGRADTQYF. The whole variable domain, filled in from reference TRBV19 and TRBJ2-3, reads DGGITQSPKYLFRKEGQNVTLSCEQNLNHDAMYWYRQDPGQGLRLIYYSQIVNDFQKGDIAEGYSVSREKKESFPLTVTSAQKNPTAFYLCASSFRGGRADTQYFGPGTRLTVL.

This rearrangement joins TRBV19 to TRBJ1-5, with D uncertain. CDR3 size: 15 residues. V was pared by 3 bases and J by 1 base, with 10 bases between. CDR1 LNHDA and CDR2 SQIVND come from the germline V gene (reference sequence). The CDR3 DNA sequence: TGTGCCAGTAGTATCATGGGGAAAAGCAATCAGCCCCAGCATTTT. Translated: CASSIMGKSNQPQHF.

This clone was counted a single time. V usage is TRBV28 and J usage is TRBJ2-1; possible D gene TRBD1, 6 bases. V was trimmed by 7 bases and J by 7 bases, leaving 20 bases between them. The CDR3 is made up of 15 amino acids. Germline V gene data show CDR1 as MDHEN and CDR2 as SYDVKM. For the CDR3, the DNA is TGTGCCAGCACCCAAGGGGGTTCCTGGATGAATGAGCAGTTCTTC. Translated, it gives CASTQGGSWMNEQFF.

This chain uses TRBV28 with TRBJ2-3; a possible D gene is TRBD1 (6 bases). Between the trimmed V and J ends, which lost 4 bases and 4 bases, there was a span of 12 bases. There are 14 residues in the CDR3. Germline CDR1 and CDR2: MDHEN and SYDVKM. The CDR3 region has the DNA TGTGCCAGCAGTTCAGGACAGCATTCAGATACGCAGTATTTT. Amino acid sequence: CASSSGQHSDTQYF.

The chain links TRBV5-3 to TRBJ2-1; maybe TRBD1 (5 bases). TRBV5-3 is known as an ORF, though its function is uncertain. The V gene lost 7 bases and the J gene lost 9 bases, with 14 bases spanning the gap. The CDR3 covers 12 residues. The CDR3 sequence: CARCGIRAEQFF. Here the CDR3 DNA reads TGTGCCAGATGTGGGATCAGGGCTGAGCAGTTCTTC.

The V gene is TRBV6-4, the J gene TRBJ1-1; D remains ambiguous. Germline assignment: CDR1 MRHNA and CDR2 SNTAGT. This CDR3 spans 12 amino acids. Trimming removed 2 bases at V and 11 bases at J, with 12 bases between. Here the CDR3 DNA reads TGTGCCAGCAGTGACGGTAGAGACCGGGCTTTCTTT. This codes for CASSDGRDRAFF.

The V gene is TRBV27, the J gene TRBJ2-4; the D is unclear. V dropped 4 bases and J dropped 3 bases, with 7 bases sitting between them. The CDR3 consists of 13 residues. Germline V gene data show CDR1 as MNHEY and CDR2 as SMNVEV (reference sequence). CDR3 coding DNA: TGTGCCAGCAGTTCGGCTGACAAAAACATTCAGTACTTC. It translates to CASSSADKNIQYF.

V is TRBV7-2 and J is TRBJ1-2; D perhaps matches TRBD1 (6 bases). CDR3 length equals 14 residues. Per germline, CDR1 SGHTA and CDR2 FQGNSA. V dropped 4 bases and J dropped 7 bases, with 16 bases sitting between them. DNA for the CDR3: TGTGCCAGCAGCTCAACCGGGGCAGGGGCTGGCTACACCTTC. It translates to CASSSTGAGAGYTF.

This chain uses TRBV5-1 with TRBJ2-7, with a weak D call TRBD2 (6 bases). V was cut by 4 bases and J by 5 bases, with 25 bases left in between. The CDR3 length is 17 residues. Germline V CDR1 and CDR2: SGHRS, YFSETQ. This CDR3 reads CASSPFHPGAASHEQYF. The CDR3 nucleotides read TGCGCCAGCAGCCCTTTCCACCCGGGAGCGGCGAGCCACGAGCAGTACTTC.

This clone was recorded once. The rearrangement joins TRBV5-1 to TRBJ2-1; no reliable D call. The CDR3 sequence is 15 residues long. Trimming stripped 0 bases from V and 0 bases from J, with 7 bases between. Germline V CDR1 and CDR2: SGHRS, YFSETQ. Here the CDR3 reads CASSLERGSYNEQFF. CDR3 DNA sequence: TGCGCCAGCAGCTTGGAGAGAGGCTCCTACAATGAGCAGTTCTTC.

This chain uses TRBV9 with TRBJ2-7, with D perhaps being TRBD1 or TRBD2 (5 bases each). The ends were cut back, 7 bases at V and 4 bases at J, with 15 bases in the middle. The V gene's germline CDR1 is SGDLS and CDR2 YYNGEE. The CDR3 runs 13 residues. CDR3 sequence: CASSWAGSYEQYF. In DNA, the CDR3 is TGTGCCAGCTCGTGGGCAGGGAGTTACGAGCAGTACTTC.

This clone was found a few times. V usage is TRBV2 and J usage is TRBJ2-5; 9 bases fit TRBD1. The CDR3 consists of 15 residues. V trimming: 8 bases; J trimming: 1 base; junction bases outside the gene matches: 8. Germline V lookup: CDR1 SNHLY, CDR2 FYNNEI. The CDR3 region is CASAQGARSQETQYF. The CDR3 bases are TGTGCCAGCGCACAGGGGGCGCGTTCCCAAGAGACCCAGTACTTC.